This T cell receptor beta chain emerged from a study of response to subunit inactivated influenza vaccine. The CDR3 contains 15 residues. Germline values: CDR1 SEHNR, CDR2 FQNEAQ (reference sequence). The junction had 4 bases not matched to a gene; V was cut back by 5 bases and J by 3 bases. This clonotype was seen a few times. A single record per CDR3 protein comes from TCRdb applying MiXCR to the RT-PCR reads. The data contain about 160,000 distinct CDR3 sequences, over 8.5% of them singletons. The receptor's source is a man in his fifties or sixties who received an inactivated influenza vaccine. The sample in question was CD8+ T cells sorted from PBMCs, obtained roughly 24 months after vaccination. The chain employs TRBV7-9 and TRBJ2-4; 10 nucleotides match TRBD1. This chain's CDR3 is CASSPDRGGKNIQYF. The CDR3 DNA is TGTGCCAGCAGCCCGGACAGGGGGGGCAAAAACATTCAGTACTTC.